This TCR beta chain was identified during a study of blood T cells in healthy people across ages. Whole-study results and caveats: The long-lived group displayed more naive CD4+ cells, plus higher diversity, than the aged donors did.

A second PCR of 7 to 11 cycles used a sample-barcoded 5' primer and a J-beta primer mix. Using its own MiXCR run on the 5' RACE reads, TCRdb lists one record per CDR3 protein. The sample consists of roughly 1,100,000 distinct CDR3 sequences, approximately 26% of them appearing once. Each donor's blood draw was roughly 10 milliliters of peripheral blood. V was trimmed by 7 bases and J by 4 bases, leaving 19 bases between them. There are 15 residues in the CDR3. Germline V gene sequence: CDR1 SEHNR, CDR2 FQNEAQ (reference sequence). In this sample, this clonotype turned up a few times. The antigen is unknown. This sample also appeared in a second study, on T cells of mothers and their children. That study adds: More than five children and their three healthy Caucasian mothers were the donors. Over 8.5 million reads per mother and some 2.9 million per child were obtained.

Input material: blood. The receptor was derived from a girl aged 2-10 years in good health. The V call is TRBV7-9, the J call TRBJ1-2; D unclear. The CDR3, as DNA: TGTGCCAGCATCCTACTTAGCCCCAAACCCTATGGCTACACCTTC. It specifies CASILLSPKPYGYTF.